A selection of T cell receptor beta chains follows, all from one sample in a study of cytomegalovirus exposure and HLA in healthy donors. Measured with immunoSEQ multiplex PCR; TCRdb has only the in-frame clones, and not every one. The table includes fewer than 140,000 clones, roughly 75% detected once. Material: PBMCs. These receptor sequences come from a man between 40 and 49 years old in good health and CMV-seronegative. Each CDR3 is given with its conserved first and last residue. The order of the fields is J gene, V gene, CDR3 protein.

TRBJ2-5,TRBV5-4,CASSGPGLANQETQYF
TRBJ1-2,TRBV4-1,CASSHPRRDRDPGGYTF
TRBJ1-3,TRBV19,CASSFQGGPGNTIYF
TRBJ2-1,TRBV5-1,CASSALSGGTYNEQFF
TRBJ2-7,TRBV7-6,CASSPGTGFHEQYF
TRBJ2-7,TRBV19,CASSRTGMVDEQYF
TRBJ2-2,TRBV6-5,CASSADGVTGELFF
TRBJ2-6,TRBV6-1,CASSEASGSGANVLTF
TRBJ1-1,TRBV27,CASSHDARRNTEAFF
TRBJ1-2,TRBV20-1,CSAGDIGYTF
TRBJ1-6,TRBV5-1,CASSPGTGGESPLHF
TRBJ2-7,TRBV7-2,CASFFKQKAAYEQYF
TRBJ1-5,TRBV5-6,CASSPRTGGRSNQPQHF
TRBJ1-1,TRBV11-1,CASRSYRGNTEAFF
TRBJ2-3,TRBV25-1,CASSGGGAGTDTQYF
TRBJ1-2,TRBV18,CASSLGDRGTYGYTF
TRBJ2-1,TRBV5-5,CASSLNTGYNEQFF
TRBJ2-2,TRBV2,CASSEGGSGELFF
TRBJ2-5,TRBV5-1,CASSDGTQETQYF
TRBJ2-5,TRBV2,CASPWETNDPETQYF
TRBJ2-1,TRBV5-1,CASSLRPGQGRSNEQFF
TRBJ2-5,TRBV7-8,CASSLGLGETQYF